The 19 T cell receptor beta chains reported below all come from one sample, sequenced in a study of T cells after somatic rescue of genetic block. Sequencing was performed with immunoSEQ multiplex PCR; in TCRdb, only in-frame clones are kept and a portion is missing. The table includes tens of thousands of clones, roughly 90% detected once. The sample taken for sequencing was peripheral blood mononuclear cells (PBMCs). The receptor set was obtained from a man in his forties or fifties.

The chain recombines TRBV14 with TRBJ1-4, with D hard to call. The CDR3 spans 15 residues. The germline gives CDR1 SGHDN, CDR2 FVKESK. V was cut by 2 bases and J by 1 base, with 8 bases left in between. The DNA of the CDR3 is TGTGCCAGCAGCCAACGACACTTAACTAATGAAAAACTGTTTTTT. Translation gives CASSQRHLTNEKLFF.

This rearrangement joins TRBV4-1 to TRBJ2-7; 7 nucleotides align to TRBD2. The germline gives CDR1 MGHRA, CDR2 YSYEKL. Unmatched junction bases numbered 7, after V lost 4 bases and J lost 4 bases. The CDR3 extends over 14 amino acids. The CDR3 sequence: CASSRGEGPYEQYF. The CDR3 region has the DNA TGCGCCAGCAGCCGAGGGGAGGGTCCTTACGAGCAGTACTTC.

The chain has TRBV29-1 and TRBJ2-3, with TRBD2 matching 7 bases. The CDR3 loop spans 14 amino acids. Per the germline V gene, CDR1 is SQVTM and CDR2 is ANQGSEA. J lost 8 bases, V lost 4 bases, and 12 bases had no gene match. The CDR3 DNA sequence: TGCAGCGTTGTCAGTCCGCGGGAGTATAGTACGCAGTATTTT. Encoded protein: CSVVSPREYSTQYF.

The gene calls are TRBV2 and TRBJ2-7; D not certain. CDR1 is SNHLY and CDR2 is FYNNEI in the germline V gene. The CDR3 has 14 amino acids. V was pared by 10 bases and J by 2 bases, with 18 bases between. The CDR3 DNA sequence: TGTGCCACCGTAATAGTGCAGGTGACCTACGAGCAGTACTTC. It translates to CATVIVQVTYEQYF.

This clone has just a few counts. This same CDR3 is encoded by further DNA sequences in the sample. The chain is built from TRBV18 and TRBJ1-2; 7 bases map to TRBD1. Losses at the gene ends were 0 bases for V and 5 bases for J; bases not matched to a gene: 3. Per the germline V gene, CDR1 is KGHSH and CDR2 is LQKENI. There are 14 residues in the CDR3. DNA of the CDR3: TGTGCCAGCTCACCACCGGGACAGACTTATGGCTACACCTTC. This sequence encodes CASSPPGQTYGYTF.

V gene TRBV7-9 combines with J gene TRBJ1-2; TRBD1 might be the D (5 bases). Trimming stripped 4 bases from V and 6 bases from J, with 18 bases between. The CDR3 has 15 residues. Germline values: CDR1 SEHNR, CDR2 FQNEAQ (reference sequence). CDR3 region: CASSSDRGRVDGYTF. The CDR3 DNA reads TGTGCCAGCAGCTCCGACCGGGGCAGGGTGGATGGCTACACCTTC.

This sequence joins TRBV18 and TRBJ2-5; 8 bases line up with TRBD1. The CDR3 consists of 13 residues. The trim removed 5 bases at V and 5 bases at J, leaving 4 bases unmatched. Looked up from germline, CDR1 is KGHSH and CDR2 is LQKENI. CDR3 region: CASSSGGGETQYF. For the CDR3, the DNA is TGTGCCAGCTCATCAGGGGGCGGGGAGACCCAGTACTTC.

The chain employs TRBV25-1 and TRBJ2-2; D gene unclear. The V end was cut by 4 bases, the J end by 1 base, with 7 bases between. The CDR3 loop spans 14 amino acids. Germline CDR1 is MGHDK and CDR2 is SYGVNS. The CDR3 region has the DNA TGTGCCAGCAGTGCCCGACAGAACACCGGGGAGCTGTTTTTT. This translates into CASSARQNTGELFF. Supplemented by reference TRBV25-1 and TRBJ2-2, the full variable domain reads EADIYQTPRYLVIGTGKKITLECSQTMGHDKMYWYQQDPGMELHLIHYSYGVNSTEKGDLSSESTVSRIRTEHFPLTLESARPSHTSQYLCASSARQNTGELFFGEGSRLTVL.

V gene TRBV5-1 combines with J gene TRBJ2-7; 11 nucleotides line up with TRBD2. CDR3 length equals 16 residues. Germline lookup yields CDR1 SGHRS and CDR2 YFSETQ. Trimming took 4 bases from V and 4 from J; bases not matched to a gene: 10. The CDR3 nucleotides read TGCGCCAGCAGCGCCTCGGGACTAGCGGAAACTTACGAGCAGTACTTC. This codes for CASSASGLAETYEQYF.

In DNA, the CDR3 is TGTGCCAGCAGCGCCGGGGGGTCCTACAATGAGCAGTTCTTC. It encodes CASSAGGSYNEQFF. J is TRBJ2-1 and V is TRBV9, with 7 bases aligning to TRBD2. Germline CDR1 SGDLS, CDR2 YYNGEE. The CDR3 is 14 amino acids. V shed 3 bases, J shed 1 base, and the junction held 1 base outside the gene matches.

In its sample, this clone was seen a few times. This chain uses TRBV27 with TRBJ2-7; 8 bases map to TRBD2. V lost 6 bases and J lost 5; bases outside the gene matches: 15. The CDR3 runs 16 residues. Germline lookup yields CDR1 MNHEY and CDR2 SMNVEV (reference sequence). CDR3 coding DNA: TGTGCCAGCAGCCCCCGGGCCTTAGCGGGAACCCACGAGCAGTACTTC. Amino acids: CASSPRALAGTHEQYF.

The CDR3 nucleotides read TGTGCCAGCAACCGACAGGGGGCCGGGGAGACCCAGTACTTC. Translated, it gives CASNRQGAGETQYF. V gene TRBV2 combines with J gene TRBJ2-5; 10 bases are shared with TRBD1. In germline, CDR1 is SNHLY, CDR2 FYNNEI. The CDR3 is made up of 14 amino acids. V was pared by 7 bases and J by 5 bases, with 7 bases of the junction left unmatched.

This chain links TRBV19 with TRBJ2-5; no clear D. CDR3 length: 14 amino acids. V gave up 3 bases and J gave up 2 bases, with 10 bases separating them. CDR1 LNHDA and CDR2 SQIVND come from the germline V gene (reference sequence). The CDR3 region is CASSIGEPQETQYF. The DNA of the CDR3 is TGTGCCAGTAGTATTGGGGAACCGCAAGAGACCCAGTACTTC.

The V and J genes are TRBV11-2 and TRBJ2-6; 7 bases line up with TRBD2. The CDR3 covers 18 residues. The trim removed 4 bases at V and 2 bases at J, leaving 11 bases unmatched. Germline assignment: CDR1 SGHAT and CDR2 FQNNGV. CDR3 in DNA: TGTGCCAGCAGCTGGGAACTAGCGAACTACCCTGGGGCCAACGTCCTGACTTTC. Protein: CASSWELANYPGANVLTF.

This chain connects TRBV20-1 to TRBJ2-5, with D unresolved. V was pared by 3 bases and J by 4 bases, with 6 bases between. Germline lookup yields CDR1 DFQATT and CDR2 SNEGSKA (reference sequence). This CDR3 region has 11 residues. CDR3 loop: CSARKGETQYF. CDR3 nucleotides: TGCAGTGCTAGGAAGGGAGAGACCCAGTACTTC.

This clone came up once. The rearrangement uses TRBV27 and TRBJ2-5, with 7 bases that match TRBD1. CDR1 is MNHEY and CDR2 is SMNVEV in the germline V gene (reference sequence). This CDR3 has 13 amino acids. The trim removed 4 bases at V and 5 bases at J, leaving 4 bases unmatched. The CDR3 DNA reads TGTGCCAGCAGTTGGACAGGCTCCGAGACCCAGTACTTC. The encoded protein is CASSWTGSETQYF.

The CDR3 reads CASSPSSTAYNEQFF. CDR3 DNA sequence: TGTGCCAGCTCACCATCAAGCACAGCGTACAATGAGCAGTTCTTC. V and J are TRBV18 and TRBJ2-1, with unresolved D. The CDR3 sequence is 15 residues long. V shed 2 bases and J shed 4 bases, with 12 bases lying between them. Germline lookup yields CDR1 KGHSH and CDR2 LQKENI.

The V and J genes are TRBV7-9 and TRBJ2-2; 11 nucleotides line up with TRBD1. Germline-derived CDR1 and CDR2 are SEHNR and FQNEAQ (reference sequence). The CDR3 sequence is 16 residues long. V shed 1 base, J shed 3 bases, and the junction held 1 base outside the gene matches. CDR3 DNA sequence: TGTGCCAGCAGCTTAGGGACAGGGGGCCACACCGGGGAGCTGTTTTTT. It is translated as CASSLGTGGHTGELFF. Full variable domain (rest looked up from reference TRBV7-9 and TRBJ2-2): DTGVSQNPRHKITKRGQNVTFRCDPISEHNRLYWYRQTLGQGPEFLTYFQNEAQLEKSRLLSDRFSAERPKGSFSTLEIQRTEQGDSAMYLCASSLGTGGHTGELFFGEGSRLTVL.

The rearrangement joins TRBV19 to TRBJ2-5, with a possible D match to TRBD1 (7 bases). V lost 9 bases and J 0 bases, leaving 17 bases between the germline ends. This CDR3 region has 15 residues. Germline loops: CDR1 LNHDA, CDR2 SQIVND (reference sequence). The CDR3 DNA follows: TGTGCCAGCCAAGGGGGCGGACTATACCAAGAGACCCAGTACTTC. Translation: CASQGGGLYQETQYF.